This section outlines one T cell receptor (beta chain) sequence together with its context. The record originates from a study of PD-L1 blockade in urothelial cancer. The germline CDR1 and CDR2 sequences are SEHNR and FQNEAQ (reference sequence). Trimming removed 7 bases at V and 1 base at J, with 9 bases between. This CDR3 spans 13 amino acids. TCRdb keeps only in-frame clones here, not all; method: immunoSEQ multiplex PCR. The profile shows 35,000 to 55,000 clones, 70% to 90% of them singletons. Sequenced material: PBMCs, taken around atezolizumab (anti-PD-L1) treatment. The chain joins TRBV7-9 to TRBJ2-3, with a weak D call TRBD2 (6 bases). This sequence originates from a woman aged 55-75 years with urothelial cancer. The CDR3 loop is CASIRRGTDTQYF. In DNA, the CDR3 is TGTGCCAGCATCAGGAGGGGCACAGATACGCAGTATTTT. The full variable domain, its missing parts supplied by reference TRBV7-9 and TRBJ2-3, is DTGVSQNPRHKITKRGQNVTFRCDPISEHNRLYWYRQTLGQGPEFLTYFQNEAQLEKSRLLSDRFSAERPKGSFSTLEIQRTEQGDSAMYLCASIRRGTDTQYFGPGTRLTVL.